Presented here are 26 T cell receptor beta chains from one specimen sequenced in a study of OX40 agonist ivuxolimab in advanced cancers. Here immunoSEQ multiplex PCR was the method, and the copy in TCRdb shows in-frame clones only, minus some. The table lists more than 50,000 clones, around 85% of them singletons. The sample here was CD4+ or CD8+ T cells sorted from blood, taken in a trial of the OX40 agonist ivuxolimab. Source of these receptors: an adult with an advanced solid tumor such as melanoma, head and neck, liver or kidney cancer.

The V and J genes are TRBV11-2 and TRBJ1-5; D gene uncertain. With 5 bases removed from V and 2 bases from J, the gap between germline ends came to 10 bases. CDR3 length: 14 amino acids. The germline CDR1 and CDR2 sequences are SGHAT and FQNNGV. The CDR3 DNA follows: TGTGCCAGCAGCCTCACGGTGGGCAATCAGCCCCAGCATTTT. Protein sequence: CASSLTVGNQPQHF.

V usage is TRBV6-6 and J usage is TRBJ2-7, with D possibly TRBD1 on 6 matching bases. This CDR3 is 13 amino acids long. Germline V lookup: CDR1 MNHNY, CDR2 SVGAGI (reference sequence). Between the trimmed V and J ends, which lost 10 bases and 5 bases, there was a span of 18 bases. DNA for the CDR3: TGTGCCACCTTGCCCAGGGGCAGCCACGAGCAGTACTTC. This sequence encodes CATLPRGSHEQYF.

The J gene is TRBJ2-1, the V gene TRBV2; 8 bases fit TRBD2. CDR1 and CDR2 from the germline V gene are SNHLY and FYNNEI. The CDR3 length is 14 residues. J lost 8 bases, V lost 8 bases, and 11 bases had no gene match. The CDR3 reads CASRGDSGTDEQFF. The CDR3 DNA is TGTGCCAGCCGGGGGGATAGCGGGACGGATGAGCAGTTCTTC. The whole variable domain, filled in from reference TRBV2 and TRBJ2-1, reads EPEVTQTPSHQVTQMGQEVILRCVPISNHLYFYWYRQILGQKVEFLVSFYNNEISEKSEIFDDQFSVERPDGSNFTLKIRSTKLEDSAMYFCASRGDSGTDEQFFGPGTRLTVL.

This chain links TRBV11-2 with TRBJ2-1, with D perhaps assigned TRBD1 or TRBD2 (6 bases each). The V end lost 1 base, the J end lost 8 bases, and 18 bases lay between the germline ends. This CDR3 is 16 amino acids long. Germline V gives CDR1 SGHAT, CDR2 FQNNGV. CDR3 protein: CASSLVPGRGVDEQFF. Here the CDR3 DNA reads TGTGCCAGCAGCTTAGTTCCGGGTAGGGGGGTGGATGAGCAGTTCTTC.

This clone was observed a few times. The rearrangement links TRBV7-6 to TRBJ1-6; unclear D gene. This CDR3 contains 13 residues. Germline CDR1 reads SGHVS; CDR2 reads FNYEAQ. Trimming shortened V by 4 bases and J by 10 bases, and 11 bases separated the two germline ends. Written as DNA, the CDR3 is TGTGCCAGCAGCTCCCTCGGAGGCTCACCCCTCCACTTT. Its protein product is CASSSLGGSPLHF.

A few counts support this clone. This chain links TRBV7-9 with TRBJ1-1, with D unresolved. Trimming took 5 bases from V and 8 from J, leaving 9 bases between them. Germline V lookup: CDR1 SEHNR, CDR2 FQNEAQ (reference sequence). This CDR3 has 11 residues. CDR3: CASSPSQEAFF. The DNA of the CDR3 is TGTGCCAGCAGCCCCTCACAAGAAGCTTTCTTT.

The V and J genes are TRBV18 and TRBJ1-6; D is unresolved. V lost 3 bases and J 7 bases, leaving 16 bases between the germline ends. The germline V gene encodes CDR1 KGHSH and CDR2 LQKENI. The CDR3 runs 16 residues. The CDR3 DNA follows: TGTGCCAGCTCACCCCGGGCCCTCCTCGGGAATTCACCCCTCCACTTT. Encoded protein: CASSPRALLGNSPLHF.

J is TRBJ2-1 and V is TRBV7-3, with D possibly called TRBD1 or TRBD2 (6 bases each). The germline CDR1 and CDR2 sequences are SGHTA and FQGTGA. V was shortened by 5 bases and J by 10 bases, with 12 bases between the two germline ends. The CDR3 is 12 residues long. The CDR3 DNA is TGTGCCAGCAGCAGCAGGGGAGGCGAGCAGTTCTTC. Residues: CASSSRGGEQFF. Combining the CDR3 with reference TRBV7-3 and TRBJ2-1 gives the whole variable domain GAGVSQTPSNKVTEKGKYVELRCDPISGHTALYWYRQSLGQGPEFLIYFQGTGAADDSGLPNDRFFAVRPEGSVSTLKIQRTERGDSAVYLCASSSRGGEQFFGPGTRLTVL.

This chain joins TRBV28 and TRBJ1-3; D is undetermined. The V and J ends lost 8 bases and 0 bases respectively, with 14 bases between them. CDR3 length: 15 amino acids. Per the germline V gene, CDR1 is MDHEN and CDR2 is SYDVKM. The CDR3 sequence: CASDSGKISGNTIYF. For the CDR3, the DNA is TGTGCCAGCGACTCCGGGAAAATCTCTGGAAACACCATATATTTT.

This clone was observed a single time. The J gene is TRBJ1-1, the V gene TRBV5-1; D unclear. The length of the CDR3 is 13 residues. V shed 0 bases and J shed 4 bases, with 7 bases lying between them. Germline lookup yields CDR1 SGHRS and CDR2 YFSETQ. The CDR3 coding sequence is TGCGCCAGCAGCTTGGGTTGGGTCACTGAAGCTTTCTTT. This sequence encodes CASSLGWVTEAFF.

CDR3 amino acids: CASSPEGGLREQYF. In nucleotides, the CDR3 is TGCGCCAGCAGCCCCGAGGGGGGGTTGAGAGAGCAGTACTTC. The chain carries TRBV5-1 and TRBJ2-7, with D perhaps TRBD2 (7 bases). The V end lost 4 bases, the J end lost 7 bases, and 18 bases lay between the germline ends. This CDR3 is 14 amino acids long. Germline lookup yields CDR1 SGHRS and CDR2 YFSETQ. The full variable domain, its missing parts supplied by reference TRBV5-1 and TRBJ2-7, is KAGVTQTPRYLIKTRGQQVTLSCSPISGHRSVSWYQQTPGQGLQFLFEYFSETQRNKGNFPGRFSGRQFSNSRSEMNVSTLELGDSALYLCASSPEGGLREQYFGPGTRLTVT.

The chain couples TRBV6-5 to TRBJ2-2; TRBD2 agrees at 7 bases. Trimming removed 2 bases from V and 5 bases from J; junction bases left unmatched: 5. The CDR3 length is 15 residues. The germline CDR1 and CDR2 sequences are MNHEY and SVGAGI. DNA for the CDR3: TGTGCCAGCAGTTACGGTTTGGGGGGGACCGGGGAGCTGTTTTTT. Encoded protein: CASSYGLGGTGELFF.

V is TRBV6-1 and J is TRBJ2-3; 9 positions match TRBD1. The CDR3 spans 14 residues. The ends lost 10 bases at V and 6 bases at J; junction bases unmatched: 11. In germline, CDR1 is MNHNS, CDR2 SASEGT. In DNA form, the CDR3 reads TGTGCCACATCACAGGGGGCCGCCAGGGATACGCAGTATTTT. Encoded protein: CATSQGAARDTQYF.

The CDR3: CASSFDERGTGELFF. CDR3 DNA sequence: TGTGCCAGCAGTTTCGACGAAAGGGGGACCGGGGAGCTGTTTTTT. V is TRBV28 and J is TRBJ2-2, with a possible D match to TRBD1 (6 bases). The CDR3 has 15 residues. Per germline, CDR1 MDHEN and CDR2 SYDVKM. V dropped 3 bases and J dropped 5 bases, with 13 bases sitting between them.

This clone was observed once. The chain links TRBV6-1 to TRBJ2-2, with 9 bases fitting TRBD1. Trimming took 7 bases from V and 1 from J; bases not matched to a gene: 4. Germline V gene data show CDR1 as MNHNS and CDR2 as SASEGT. This CDR3 is 15 amino acids long. The CDR3 DNA sequence: TGTGCCAGCACCCGGGACAGGGTGAACACCGGGGAGCTGTTTTTT. Encoded protein: CASTRDRVNTGELFF.

This chain uses TRBV5-1 with TRBJ1-2; 10 nucleotides line up with TRBD1. The CDR3 spans 16 residues. CDR1 and CDR2 from the germline V gene are SGHRS and YFSETQ. V lost 4 bases, J lost 5 bases, and 11 bases stayed unmatched. This CDR3 is CASSPAGDRGGYGYTF. The DNA of the CDR3 is TGCGCCAGCAGCCCTGCCGGGGACAGGGGCGGGTATGGCTACACCTTC.

The V call is TRBV11-2, the J call TRBJ1-1, with D uncertain. This CDR3 spans 13 amino acids. Per germline, CDR1 SGHAT and CDR2 FQNNGV. V was shortened by 1 base and J by 1 base, with 4 bases between the two germline ends. CDR3: CASSLGGNTEAFF. CDR3 in DNA: TGTGCCAGCAGCTTAGGAGGGAACACTGAAGCTTTCTTT.

The chain recombines TRBV5-6 with TRBJ1-6; 8 bases map to TRBD1. Trimming took 3 bases from V and 6 from J; bases not matched to a gene: 8. The V gene's germline CDR1 is SGHDT and CDR2 YYEEEE. The CDR3 sequence is 16 residues long. CDR3 DNA sequence: TGTGCCAGCAGCTCGGCGACAGGGGAGCGTAATTCACCCCTCCACTTT. It translates to CASSSATGERNSPLHF.

The J gene is TRBJ2-7, the V gene TRBV7-8, with D unclear. This CDR3 is 14 amino acids long. Germline values: CDR1 SGHVS, CDR2 FQNEAQ. V was pared by 1 base and J by 1 base, with 8 bases between. The CDR3 spells CASSLGPGSYEQYF. In nucleotides, the CDR3 is TGTGCCAGCAGCTTAGGTCCAGGTTCCTACGAGCAGTACTTC.

This chain uses TRBV9 with TRBJ1-3; D not certain. Germline V lookup: CDR1 SGDLS, CDR2 YYNGEE. This CDR3 is 15 amino acids long. V lost 0 bases and J 0 bases, leaving 7 bases between the germline ends. The CDR3 sequence is CASSVEADSGNTIYF. CDR3 sequence (DNA): TGTGCCAGCAGCGTAGAGGCTGACTCTGGAAACACCATATATTTT. The complete variable domain, with remaining parts taken from reference TRBV9 and TRBJ1-3, reads DSGVTQTPKHLITATGQRVTLRCSPRSGDLSVYWYQQSLDQGLQFLIQYYNGEERAKGNILERFSAQQFPDLHSELNLSSLELGDSALYFCASSVEADSGNTIYFGEGSWLTVV.

This clone was seen a few times. The chain links TRBV7-2 to TRBJ2-7; the D gene is possibly TRBD1 (5 bases). Germline CDR1 reads SGHTA; CDR2 reads FQGNSA. This CDR3 contains 15 residues. V was pared by 6 bases and J by 0 bases, with 15 bases between. The CDR3 loop reads CASRPGMGSSYEQYF. CDR3 nucleotides: TGTGCCAGCAGGCCAGGGATGGGAAGCTCCTACGAGCAGTACTTC.

The genes are TRBV18 and TRBJ2-1, with D possibly matching TRBD1 (5 bases). This CDR3 spans 15 amino acids. The V gene lost 3 bases and the J gene lost 2 bases, with 11 bases spanning the gap. CDR1 is KGHSH and CDR2 is LQKENI in the germline V gene. In nucleotides, the CDR3 is TGTGCCAGCTCACCGATGCAGGGTACCTACAATGAGCAGTTCTTC. Translated, it gives CASSPMQGTYNEQFF.

The chain combines TRBV5-3 with TRBJ2-1, with 10 bases that match TRBD2. TRBV5-3 is an ORF, with its function uncertain. J lost 7 bases, V lost 4 bases, and 8 bases had no gene match. CDR3 size: 15 residues. The CDR3 DNA is TGTGCCAGAAGCCTCCTAGCGGGAGATCGGAATGAGCAGTTCTTC. This gives the protein CARSLLAGDRNEQFF.

CDR3 sequence reads: CASSQGTPLAKNIQYF. CDR3 DNA sequence: TGCGCCAGCAGCCAAGGGACACCCCTAGCCAAAAACATTCAGTACTTC. The V call is TRBV4-1, the J call TRBJ2-4; D might be TRBD1 (5 bases). Germline CDR1 is MGHRA and CDR2 is YSYEKL. CDR3 size: 16 residues. Deletions cut 1 base from V and 0 bases from J, with 10 bases between.

V gene TRBV5-4 combines with J gene TRBJ2-1; D is perhaps TRBD1 (5 bases). Germline CDR1 SGHNT, CDR2 YYREEE (reference sequence). This CDR3 region has 10 residues. Trimming shortened V by 7 bases and J by 13 bases, and 12 bases separated the two germline ends. CDR3 nucleotides: TGTGCCAGCGGACAAGGTCCTCAGTTCTTC. Translating gives CASGQGPQFF.

This rearrangement joins TRBV19 to TRBJ2-2; 9 nucleotides align to TRBD2. The germline gives CDR1 LNHDA, CDR2 SQIVND (reference sequence). Unmatched junction bases numbered 15, after V lost 5 bases and J lost 5 bases. CDR3 length equals 18 residues. The CDR3 DNA follows: TGTGCCAGTAGTTCCCTAGCGGGGATCGCGGGTATAACCGGGGAGCTGTTTTTT. Amino acid sequence: CASSSLAGIAGITGELFF.